The 16 T cell receptor beta chains reported below all come from one sample, sequenced in a study of chemoradiotherapy in HPV16-positive cancers. Method: immunoSEQ multiplex PCR; TCRdb's copy keeps in-frame clones and lacks some. Among tens of thousands of clones listed, about two thirds were seen once. Sampling took place from a patient who underwent chemoradiotherapy. The receptors come from a human donor with HPV-associated anogenital cancer.

V usage is TRBV19 and J usage is TRBJ1-2, with D possibly matching TRBD1 (6 bases). CDR1 LNHDA and CDR2 SQIVND come from the germline V gene (reference sequence). The CDR3 sequence is 11 residues long. The V end lost 5 bases, the J end lost 10 bases, and 11 bases lay between the germline ends. CDR3 residues: CASSVGDTYTF. The CDR3 DNA reads TGTGCCAGTAGTGTGGGGGACACCTACACCTTC.

The DNA for the CDR3 is TGTGCCAGCTCACCACAGGGCGACTTGACGAACACTGAAGCTTTCTTT. Its protein product is CASSPQGDLTNTEAFF. The chain couples TRBV18 to TRBJ1-1; no definite D call. CDR3 size: 16 residues. V lost 1 base and J lost 1, with 13 bases in between. The germline gives CDR1 KGHSH, CDR2 LQKENI.

The chain is built from TRBV7-9 and TRBJ2-7, with a tentative D call TRBD1 (5 bases). Trimming removed 4 bases at V and 4 bases at J, with 14 bases between. CDR3 length: 14 amino acids. CDR1 and CDR2 from the germline V gene are SEHNR and FQNEAQ (reference sequence). The CDR3 nucleotides are TGTGCCAGCAGCTACGCAACCACAGGTTACGAGCAGTACTTC. The encoded protein is CASSYATTGYEQYF.

The chain recombines TRBV30 with TRBJ1-2; tentative D call: TRBD1 (5 bases). Trimming removed 0 bases at V and 1 base at J, with 12 bases between. Per the germline V gene, CDR1 is GTSNPN and CDR2 is SVGIG (reference sequence). The CDR3 is made up of 15 amino acids. This CDR3 is CAWSVDGGVNYGYTF. The CDR3 nucleotides read TGTGCCTGGAGTGTAGATGGAGGGGTTAACTATGGCTACACCTTC.

V and J are TRBV2 and TRBJ2-1; no clear D. Trimming took 6 bases from V and 9 from J, leaving 6 bases between them. The CDR3 contains 10 residues. Germline V gene lookup returns CDR1 SNHLY and CDR2 FYNNEI. For the CDR3, the DNA is TGTGCCAGCAGGTCGGGTGAGCAGTTCTTC. Translating it yields CASRSGEQFF.

The rearrangement links TRBV5-1 to TRBJ2-3, with TRBD2 identical over 10 bases. CDR1 is SGHRS, CDR2 YFSETQ, per germline. Trimming at V came to 4 bases and at J to 0 bases, leaving 5 bases not matched to a gene. This CDR3 comprises 16 residues. CDR3 loop: CASSRGLAVSTDTQYF. CDR3 DNA sequence: TGCGCCAGCAGCCGCGGACTAGCGGTTAGCACAGATACGCAGTATTTT.

The chain joins TRBV5-4 to TRBJ2-7; 9 bases are a match to TRBD2. This CDR3 spans 14 amino acids. The trim removed 2 bases at V and 3 bases at J, leaving 3 bases unmatched. Germline-derived CDR1 and CDR2 are SGHNT and YYREEE (reference sequence). The CDR3 coding sequence is TGTGCCAGCAGCTTACCTAGCGGGAACTACGAGCAGTACTTC. It translates to CASSLPSGNYEQYF.

The chain is built from TRBV5-1 and TRBJ2-2, with a possible D match to TRBD1 (5 bases). V was pared by 3 bases and J by 2 bases, with 8 bases between. CDR1 and CDR2 (germline): SGHRS, YFSETQ. This CDR3 region has 14 residues. CDR3 in amino acids: CASSSTVNTGELFF. CDR3 nucleotides: TGCGCCAGCAGCTCGACAGTAAACACCGGGGAGCTGTTTTTT.

The CDR3: CASSPLAGGPYEQYF. In nucleotides, the CDR3 is TGTGCCAGCAGTCCTTTAGCGGGGGGCCCCTACGAGCAGTACTTC. This chain connects TRBV27 to TRBJ2-7; the match to TRBD2 covers 10 bases. V gave up 5 bases and J gave up 2 bases; unmatched junction bases: 6. CDR1 and CDR2 from the germline V gene are MNHEY and SMNVEV (reference sequence). This CDR3 spans 15 amino acids.

The CDR3 region is CASRPQTNEKLFF. DNA of the CDR3: TGTGCCAGCAGGCCGCAGACTAATGAAAAACTGTTTTTT. The chain couples TRBV7-2 to TRBJ1-4; D unclear. The V end was cut by 6 bases, the J end by 2 bases, with 7 bases between. The CDR3 is made up of 13 amino acids. Germline-derived CDR1 and CDR2 are SGHTA and FQGNSA. The variable domain in full, with the rest retrieved from reference TRBV7-2 and TRBJ1-4, is GAGVSQSPSNKVTEKGKDVELRCDPISGHTALYWYRQSLGQGLEFLIYFQGNSAPDKSGLPSDRFSAERTGGSVSTLTIQRTQQEDSAVYLCASRPQTNEKLFFGSGTQLSVL.

This clone has only a few counts. The J gene is TRBJ1-2, the V gene TRBV29-1, with 8 bases fitting TRBD1. Germline CDR1 is SQVTM and CDR2 is ANQGSEA. This CDR3 region has 14 residues. V dropped 4 bases and J dropped 2; count of bases not matched to a gene: 6. The CDR3 nucleotides are TGCAGCGTTGGCTCTAGGACAGGGAACTATGGCTACACCTTC. Amino acid sequence: CSVGSRTGNYGYTF.

The chain is built from TRBV28 and TRBJ1-3; no clear D gene. This CDR3 spans 14 amino acids. Between the trimmed V and J ends, which lost 4 bases and 1 base, there was a span of 8 bases. Germline V gene lookup returns CDR1 MDHEN and CDR2 SYDVKM. The CDR3 DNA is TGTGCCAGCAGTTCCCCGCAGTCTGGAAACACCATATATTTT. Its translation is CASSSPQSGNTIYF.

The sample holds a few counts of this clone. The V gene is TRBV7-2, the J gene TRBJ1-2; D uncertain. The V and J ends lost 7 bases and 8 bases respectively, with 11 bases between them. The CDR3 spans 11 residues. CDR1 SGHTA and CDR2 FQGNSA come from the germline V gene. CDR3 residues: CASTREGGYTF. The CDR3 DNA is TGTGCCAGCACTAGGGAGGGAGGCTACACCTTC. Full variable domain (remainder filled in from reference TRBV7-2 and TRBJ1-2): GAGVSQSPSNKVTEKGKDVELRCDPISGHTALYWYRQSLGQGLEFLIYFQGNSAPDKSGLPSDRFSAERTGGSVSTLTIQRTQQEDSAVYLCASTREGGYTFGSGTRLTVV.

The chain joins TRBV28 to TRBJ2-5, with D tentatively TRBD1 (5 bases). Germline CDR1 reads MDHEN; CDR2 reads SYDVKM. The ends were cut back, 6 bases at V and 7 bases at J, with 18 bases in the middle. This CDR3 is 14 amino acids long. The DNA of the CDR3 is TGTGCCAGCAGAGGGGCGATGAATAGAGGGACCCAGTACTTC. Its translation is CASRGAMNRGTQYF.

This sequence joins TRBV19 and TRBJ2-1, with 8 bases aligning to TRBD1. Germline CDR1 LNHDA, CDR2 SQIVND (reference sequence). V shed 2 bases and J 9 bases; nucleotides not matched to a gene: 9. CDR3 size: 15 residues. CDR3 sequence (DNA): TGTGCCAGTAGTATATCATCCCCAGGGGGCAGTGAGCAGTTCTTC. Translation gives CASSISSPGGSEQFF. The full variable domain, completed using reference TRBV19 and TRBJ2-1, is DGGITQSPKYLFRKEGQNVTLSCEQNLNHDAMYWYRQDPGQGLRLIYYSQIVNDFQKGDIAEGYSVSREKKESFPLTVTSAQKNPTAFYLCASSISSPGGSEQFFGPGTRLTVL.

This sequence joins TRBV7-9 and TRBJ2-2, with a tentative D call TRBD2 (7 bases). Germline V gene data show CDR1 as SEHNR and CDR2 as FQNEAQ (reference sequence). V lost 3 bases, J lost 2 bases, and 10 bases lay in between. The length of the CDR3 is 15 residues. DNA for the CDR3: TGTGCCAGCAGCTTGGGGGGGCTCAACACCGGGGAGCTGTTTTTT. Protein sequence: CASSLGGLNTGELFF.